One and the same sample provided the 27 T cell receptor beta chains below, sequenced in a study of breast tumors, draining lymph nodes, adjacent tissues. TCRdb re-called the multiplex PCR reads with MiXCR, one entry per CDR3 protein. The sample contains tens of thousands of distinct CDR3 sequences, about 27% of which appear only once. The lymph nodes were axillary draining lymph nodes from breast cancer patients. Source material: axillary lymph node tissue. All receptors derive from a female donor with breast cancer. Some clones in this sample may be carry-over from other donors' samples.

On this clonotype: This sequence may be a read error, since a much larger clone differs from it by one base. The rearrangement joins TRBV19 to TRBJ2-4; the D is unclear. Germline V lookup: CDR1 LNHDA, CDR2 SQIVND (reference sequence). CDR3 length: 13 amino acids. CDR3 sequence reads: CASSSGAKTIQYF. In DNA form, the CDR3 reads TGTGCCAGTAGCTCTGGAGCCAAAACCATTCAGTACTTC.

The table lists this clonotype with many counts. The J gene is TRBJ2-2, the V gene TRBV5-6, with D tentatively TRBD2 (5 bases). The CDR3 has 14 residues. The germline V gene has CDR1 SGHDT and CDR2 YYEEEE. Between the trimmed V and J ends, which lost 0 bases and 6 bases, there was a span of 9 bases. This CDR3 reads CASSLEPGSGELFF. CDR3 DNA: TGTGCCAGCAGCTTGGAGCCGGGGTCCGGGGAGCTGTTTTTT.

The sample holds many counts of this clonotype. The chain recombines TRBV14 with TRBJ2-3; TRBD1 might be the D (5 bases). The CDR3 has 15 residues. The germline V gene encodes CDR1 SGHDN and CDR2 FVKESK. V lost 5 bases to trimming and J lost 3 bases, with 15 bases between them. The CDR3 loop reads CASSFQDTRTDTQYF. The CDR3 nucleotides are TGTGCCAGCAGCTTTCAGGACACCAGGACAGATACGCAGTATTTT.

The chain recombines TRBV7-9 with TRBJ2-7, with D unresolved. The CDR3 is made up of 14 amino acids. The V end was cut by 2 bases, the J end by 0 bases, with 8 bases between. The V gene's germline CDR1 is SEHNR and CDR2 FQNEAQ (reference sequence). The DNA for the CDR3 is TGTGCCAGCAGCTTAAGGCTGAGCTCCTACGAGCAGTACTTC. It translates to CASSLRLSSYEQYF.

The chain couples TRBV7-3 to TRBJ2-7; no firm D call. Germline V CDR1 and CDR2: SGHTA, FQGTGA. Trimming took 4 bases from V and 0 from J, leaving 10 bases between them. This CDR3 region has 14 residues. Written as DNA, the CDR3 is TGTGCCAGCAGCTCCGGTCGCTACTCCTACGAGCAGTACTTC. Its protein is CASSSGRYSYEQYF. Supplemented by reference TRBV7-3 and TRBJ2-7, the full variable domain reads GAGVSQTPSNKVTEKGKYVELRCDPISGHTALYWYRQSLGQGPEFLIYFQGTGAADDSGLPNDRFFAVRPEGSVSTLKIQRTERGDSAVYLCASSSGRYSYEQYFGPGTRLTVT.

Comments on this clonotype: A single base separates this from a much larger clone, so it may be a read error. The chain is built from TRBV20-1 and TRBJ1-1; D is unclear. The CDR3 is 17 amino acids. CDR1 is DFQATT, CDR2 SNEGSKA, per germline (reference sequence). The V gene lost 0 bases and the J gene lost 1 base, with 18 bases spanning the gap. CDR3 residues: CSARDLVRQAANTEAFF. The CDR3 DNA reads TGCAGTGCTAGAGATCTCGTACGGCAGGCGGCGAACACTGAAGCTTTCTTT.

This rearrangement joins TRBV9 to TRBJ2-5; the match to TRBD2 covers 7 bases. This CDR3 comprises 15 residues. Per germline, CDR1 SGDLS and CDR2 YYNGEE. The ends lost 1 base at V and 2 bases at J; junction bases unmatched: 5. As DNA, the CDR3 is TGTGCCAGCAGCGTACAAAAAGCGGGGCAAGAGACCCAGTACTTC. Protein product: CASSVQKAGQETQYF.

On this clonotype: One end of the junction varies from germline; a read error may be responsible. This chain connects TRBV20-1 to TRBJ1-2; D remains unclear. The CDR3 is 13 amino acids. Germline CDR1 and CDR2: DFQATT and SNEGSKA (reference sequence). The CDR3 protein is CSAQAGSDYAYTF. The CDR3 coding sequence is TGCAGTGCCCAGGCGGGGTCGGACTATGCCTACACCTTC.

A few counts support this clonotype. A much larger clonotype is one base distant, so this may be a read error. The chain links TRBV5-4 to TRBJ2-3; no firm D call. The V end lost 0 bases, the J end lost 4 bases, and 12 bases lay between the germline ends. Germline V CDR1 and CDR2: SGHNT, YYREEE (reference sequence). CDR3 length equals 15 residues. The CDR3 nucleotides read TGTGCCAGCAGCTTGGTAGACACGGGCGCAGATACGCAGTATTTT. Translation: CASSLVDTGADTQYF.

This clonotype was seen a handful of times. The chain uses TRBV20-1 and TRBJ1-1; possibly TRBD1 for D (6 bases). The CDR3 totals 12 residues. Germline V gives CDR1 DFQATT, CDR2 SNEGSKA (reference sequence). The V gene lost 6 bases and the J gene lost 7 bases, with 15 bases spanning the gap. The CDR3 reads CSAYRQVGEAFF. The DNA of the CDR3 is TGCAGTGCCTATCGACAGGTTGGTGAAGCTTTCTTT.

In its sample, this clonotype was seen many times. This CDR3 is CASSHILAGNNEQFF. CDR3 DNA sequence: TGCGCCAGCAGCCATATTCTAGCGGGAAACAATGAGCAGTTCTTC. The chain couples TRBV4-1 to TRBJ2-1; 9 bases line up with TRBD2. Looked up from germline, CDR1 is MGHRA and CDR2 is YSYEKL. V gave up 3 bases and J gave up 5 bases; unmatched junction bases: 5. The CDR3 length is 15 residues.

This clonotype showed up many times. This sequence joins TRBV2 and TRBJ2-1; D is perhaps TRBD2 (5 bases). V dropped 2 bases and J dropped 4 bases, with 9 bases sitting between them. This CDR3 is 14 amino acids long. CDR1 SNHLY and CDR2 FYNNEI come from the germline V gene. The CDR3: CASSETRTYNEQFF. DNA of the CDR3: TGTGCCAGCAGTGAAACACGGACTTACAATGAGCAGTTCTTC.

This clonotype has a count of ten or more. The rearrangement joins TRBV20-1 to TRBJ1-6, with 9 bases that match TRBD1. CDR3 length: 15 amino acids. The V gene's germline CDR1 is DFQATT and CDR2 SNEGSKA (reference sequence). J gave up 9 bases and V 0 bases, and 6 bases lay outside the gene matches. The CDR3 DNA is TGCAGTGCTAGAGATCCGGGACAGGGCGGTTCACCCCTCCACTTT. It codes for CSARDPGQGGSPLHF.

A note on this clonotype: In this CDR3 the conserved last residue, phenylalanine or tryptophan, is missing, so a read error is likely. It is unclear where the CDR3 begins or ends on the DNA, so no DNA is shown, and the CDR3 is as TCRdb lists it. The chain recombines TRBV10-1 with TRBJ2-2; the D call TRBD2 from the table was never checked on the DNA. CDR1 is WNHNN, CDR2 SYGVQD, per germline (reference sequence). The length of the CDR3 is 16 amino acids, counting both ends. The CDR3 here is CASLAGDVVHRGAVFL.

This clonotype came up once. This sequence may be a read error, since a much larger clone differs from it by one base. The chain has TRBV5-1 and TRBJ2-2, with D perhaps TRBD1 or TRBD2 (5 bases each). This CDR3 region has 14 residues. Germline V gives CDR1 SGHRS, CDR2 YFSETQ. The CDR3 reads CASSLGQNTGELVF. The CDR3 bases are TGCGCCAGCAGCTTGGGACAGAACACCGGGGAGCTGGTTTTT.

This clonotype occurred many times. The chain carries TRBV6-5 and TRBJ1-2; the D is unclear. CDR1 and CDR2 (germline): MNHEY, SVGAGI. The V end lost 5 bases, the J end lost 5 bases, and 21 bases lay between the germline ends. CDR3 length: 16 residues. CDR3 nucleotides: TGTGCCAGCAGTCGGCTCTCTACAGCCACCTTTTATGGCTACACCTTC. It translates to CASSRLSTATFYGYTF.

This clonotype was observed once. This clone may be a read error of a much larger clone one base away. This chain links TRBV6-6 with TRBJ2-3; D remains unclear. The tail of the sequence fits TRBJ1-5 better, so the J call may be wrong. Germline CDR1 and CDR2: MNHNY and SVGAGI (reference sequence). The CDR3 contains 15 residues. The chain's CDR3 is CASSHSYAGADTQHF. As DNA, the CDR3 is TGTGCCAGCAGTCACTCCTACGCGGGAGCAGATACGCAGCATTTT.

This clonotype was detected many times. The chain employs TRBV27 and TRBJ2-5; D is uncertain. The CDR3 has 17 amino acids. V lost 7 bases and J lost 1, with 22 bases in between. Germline V lookup: CDR1 MNHEY, CDR2 SMNVEV (reference sequence). The CDR3 DNA is TGTGCCAGCATGCTCCCTCCCGTAGGTGGGCCCCAAGAGACCCAGTACTTC. It encodes CASMLPPVGGPQETQYF.

The sample holds many counts of this clonotype. V usage is TRBV19 and J usage is TRBJ2-1; TRBD2 agrees at 8 bases. CDR1 and CDR2 (germline): LNHDA, SQIVND (reference sequence). The ends lost 7 bases at V and 4 bases at J; junction bases unmatched: 9. The CDR3 has 15 residues. The CDR3 DNA is TGTGCCAGTACCCCAAGCGGGAGCCCTTACAATGAGCAGTTCTTC. It is translated as CASTPSGSPYNEQFF.

This clonotype was recorded at least ten times. The chain joins TRBV20-1 to TRBJ2-2; 9 bases line up with TRBD1. With V trimmed by 6 bases and J by 5 bases, 4 bases remained unmatched. The CDR3 has 13 amino acids. The germline V gene has CDR1 DFQATT and CDR2 SNEGSKA (reference sequence). The CDR3 is CSARQGVTGELFF. The DNA of the CDR3 is TGCAGTGCCAGACAGGGGGTAACCGGGGAGCTGTTTTTT.

This clonotype was seen ten or more times. The V call is TRBV19, the J call TRBJ2-3; 8 bases line up with TRBD1. From germline, CDR1 is LNHDA and CDR2 SQIVND (reference sequence). The CDR3 has 14 residues. V shed 3 bases and J 6 bases; nucleotides not matched to a gene: 5. CDR3 nucleotide sequence: TGTGCCAGTAGTATCGCAGGGGGCTGGGATACGCAGTATTTT. It encodes CASSIAGGWDTQYF.

In its sample, this clonotype was seen many times. This rearrangement joins TRBV27 to TRBJ2-5; 8 bases align to TRBD2. CDR1 is MNHEY, CDR2 SMNVEV, per germline (reference sequence). The trim removed 6 bases at V and 5 bases at J, leaving 11 bases unmatched. The CDR3 consists of 15 residues. CDR3 protein: CASSQRSGSGETQYF. As DNA, the CDR3 is TGTGCCAGCAGCCAAAGGAGCGGGAGTGGGGAGACCCAGTACTTC.

V usage is TRBV9 and J usage is TRBJ2-1; 9 bases fit TRBD2. Germline loops: CDR1 SGDLS, CDR2 YYNGEE. This CDR3 region has 15 residues. With V trimmed by 4 bases and J by 5 bases, 7 bases remained unmatched. The DNA of the CDR3 is TGTGCCAGCAGCTTAATTATAGCGGGGGACAATGAGCAGTTCTTC. Its protein is CASSLIIAGDNEQFF.

This clonotype showed up many times. The genes are TRBV4-1 and TRBJ2-7, with TRBD2 as a possible D gene (5 bases). V lost 3 bases and J lost 6, with 15 bases in between. Germline V lookup: CDR1 MGHRA, CDR2 YSYEKL. The CDR3 has 14 residues. In nucleotides, the CDR3 is TGCGCCAGCAGCCAGAGAGAGACGGGGTCCGAGCAGTACTTC. Translating gives CASSQRETGSEQYF.

This clonotype has at least ten counts. The V and J genes are TRBV7-9 and TRBJ2-5, with D perhaps TRBD2 (6 bases). CDR1 and CDR2 from the germline V gene are SEHNR and FQNEAQ (reference sequence). The V and J ends lost 1 base and 5 bases respectively, with 20 bases between them. The CDR3 spans 17 residues. The CDR3 here is CASSLGAGRVLVETQYF. The CDR3 region has the DNA TGTGCCAGCAGCTTAGGAGCGGGCCGGGTTCTAGTGGAGACCCAGTACTTC.

The rearrangement joins TRBV27 to TRBJ2-5, with a weak D call TRBD2 (5 bases). The CDR3 extends over 16 amino acids. Germline CDR1 MNHEY, CDR2 SMNVEV (reference sequence). Trimming took off 4 bases at V and 3 bases at J, with 18 bases between the two ends. The CDR3 spells CASSSGSTPGKETQYF. The CDR3 region has the DNA TGTGCCAGCAGTTCGGGGTCTACCCCAGGAAAAGAGACCCAGTACTTC.

In this sample, this clonotype turned up many times. V usage is TRBV29-1 and J usage is TRBJ2-5, with TRBD1 identical over 7 bases. The CDR3 has 12 amino acids. J was trimmed by 5 bases and V by 7 bases; bases with no gene match: 7. In germline, CDR1 is SQVTM, CDR2 ANQGSEA. Written as DNA, the CDR3 is TGCAGCGCTGACAGGGACGGGGAGACCCAGTACTTC. Its translation: CSADRDGETQYF.